This is a list of T cell receptor beta chains from one sample in a study of T-cell memory formation after mild COVID-19. Via MiXCR, TCRdb re-called the 5' RACE reads, giving one row per CDR3 protein. The table has 65,000 to 95,000 distinct CDR3 sequences, more than 10% seen once. Sequences were obtained from PBMCs or a T cell subset sorted from them (not recorded which). Receptors originate from a man younger than 35 who had mild COVID-19 (a few samples of this study predate the infection). Cell type and time point are not known. CDR3s include the opening cysteine and the closing phenylalanine or tryptophan. Fields, in order: V gene, clone size, J gene, D gene, CDR3 protein, CDR3 DNA. The D gene is left open where the match is weak. Expanded clones are given a class, and other clones once, few, many or no size at all.

>TRBV6-5|few|TRBJ1-2|.
CASTPLGGRVYGYTF
TGTGCCAGCACACCGCTCGGGGGGCGCGTCTATGGCTACACCTTC
>TRBV12-3/TRBV12-4|few|TRBJ1-6|TRBD1
CASSDRDRGNSPLHF
TGTGCCAGCAGTGACCGGGACAGGGGTAATTCACCCCTCCACTTT
>TRBV20-1|.|TRBJ1-5|.
CSADGVTNQPQHF
TGCAGTGCTGACGGGGTGACCAATCAGCCCCAGCATTTT
>TRBV14|.|TRBJ1-1|TRBD1
CASSSQGAQSTEAFF
TGTGCCAGCAGCTCACAGGGGGCGCAGAGCACTGAAGCTTTCTTT
>TRBV5-1|few|TRBJ2-1|.
CATAGLEYNEQFF
TGCGCCACCGCGGGACTCGAATACAATGAGCAGTTCTTC
>TRBV4-1|.|TRBJ2-5|TRBD2
CASSQDRAGAQYF
TGCGCCAGCAGCCAAGATCGAGCGGGAGCCCAGTACTTC
>TRBV28|.|TRBJ1-5|.
CASSPISNQPQHF
TGTGCCAGCAGTCCGATAAGCAATCAGCCCCAGCATTTT
>TRBV27|many|TRBJ2-3|TRBD2
CASSRGTSGYTDTQYF
TGTGCCAGCAGTAGAGGGACTAGCGGTTACACAGATACGCAGTATTTT
>TRBV24-1|.|TRBJ2-1|.
CATSDPDGSSYNEQFF
TGTGCCACCAGTGACCCGGACGGAAGCTCCTACAATGAGCAGTTCTTC
>TRBV4-3|few|TRBJ2-7|.
CASSQDLQGKTSEQYF
TGCGCCAGCAGCCAAGATTTACAGGGGAAGACTAGCGAGCAGTACTTC